This T cell receptor (beta chain) was observed in a study of blood T cell repertoires in COVID-19. Study overall: PBMCs, B-cell-depleted T cells, or T cells were the source of the cDNA or gDNA that made up the material.

V lost 0 bases to trimming and J lost 5 bases; unmatched junction nucleotides: 3. CDR3 length: 16 residues. CDR1 is SGHRS and CDR2 is YFSETQ in the germline V gene. Clones were sequenced by immunoSEQ multiplex PCR, and TCRdb holds only the in-frame ones, with some missing. The data hold roughly 280,000 clones, with around 84% observed a single time. V and J are TRBV5-1 and TRBJ2-3; 13 bases map to TRBD2. This TCR was sampled from a man aged 55 to 70 with acute or convalescent COVID-19. Sequenced sample: peripheral blood. The CDR3 nucleotides are TGCGCCAGCAGCTTGGGACTAGCGGGAGGATTAGATACGCAGTATTTT. Translation: CASSLGLAGGLDTQYF.